Included here is one T cell receptor (beta chain) sequence, with context. The PCR had 60 Vbeta and 13 Jbeta primers. Per the authors' pipeline: In a later analysis, 10 million to 11 million of tens of millions of unique beta chains occurred in at least two donors. Clones were sequenced by immunoSEQ multiplex PCR, and TCRdb holds only the in-frame ones, with some missing. That table furnishes V, J and clone size, whereas the DNA furnished D and trimming. The sample shows about 180,000 clones, roughly 84% of them seen only once. The data stem from a study of cytomegalovirus exposure and HLA in healthy donors. The TCR was taken from a boy younger than 10 in good health and CMV-seronegative. Sequenced sample: PBMCs.

CDR3 loop: CAISDREGQPQHF. The CDR3 DNA sequence: TGTGCCATCAGTGACAGGGAAGGTCAGCCCCAGCATTTT. The chain uses TRBV10-3 and TRBJ1-5, with D maybe TRBD1 (5 bases). This CDR3 has 13 residues. The germline gives CDR1 ENHRY, CDR2 SYGVKD. V gave up 3 bases and J gave up 6 bases, with 9 bases separating them.